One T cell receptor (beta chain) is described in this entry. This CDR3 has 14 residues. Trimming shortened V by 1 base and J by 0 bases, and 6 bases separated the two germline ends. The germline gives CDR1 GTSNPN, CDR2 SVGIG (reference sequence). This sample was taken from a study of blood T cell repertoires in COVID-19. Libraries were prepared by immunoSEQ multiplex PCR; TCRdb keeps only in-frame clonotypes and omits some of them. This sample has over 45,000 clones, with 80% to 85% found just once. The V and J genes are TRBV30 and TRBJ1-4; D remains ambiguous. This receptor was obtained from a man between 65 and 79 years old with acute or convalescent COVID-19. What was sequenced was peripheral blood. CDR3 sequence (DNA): TGTGCCTGGAGTGCTTCTTCAACTAATGAAAAACTGTTTTTT. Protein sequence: CAWSASSTNEKLFF.